This passage covers 30 T cell receptor beta chains from one sample sequenced in a study of blood T cell repertoires in COVID-19. The protocol was immunoSEQ multiplex PCR, while the TCRdb copy is restricted to in-frame clones and leaves out a portion. Of 200,000 to 300,000 clones in the sample, roughly 84% were seen once. Specimen: peripheral blood. The receptors here all came from a middle-aged woman who had recovered from COVID-19.

The rearrangement joins TRBV24-1 to TRBJ2-7, with a possible D match to TRBD2 (5 bases). V lost 3 bases, J lost 5 bases, and 19 bases lay in between. The CDR3 sequence is 16 residues long. CDR1 KGHDR and CDR2 SFDVKD come from the germline V gene. As DNA, the CDR3 is TGTGCCACCAGTGATCCTGAGGACCGCGGGCGGAACGAGCAGTACTTC. Translated, it gives CATSDPEDRGRNEQYF.

The rearrangement joins TRBV7-9 to TRBJ2-5; 10 bases fit TRBD1. V was clipped by 4 bases and J by 5 bases; unmatched bases: 7. The CDR3 consists of 15 residues. The germline CDR1 and CDR2 sequences are SEHNR and FQNEAQ (reference sequence). The CDR3 sequence: CASSYRQGARETQYF. The CDR3 coding sequence is TGTGCCAGCAGCTACCGACAGGGGGCGAGGGAGACCCAGTACTTC.

This sequence joins TRBV15 and TRBJ2-2; 7 bases fit TRBD2. With 8 bases clipped from V and 3 bases from J, the junction kept 6 bases outside the gene matches. CDR3 length: 14 amino acids. CDR1 is LNHNV, CDR2 YYDKDF, per germline (reference sequence). The CDR3 reads CATSSGAYTGELFF. As DNA, the CDR3 is TGTGCCACCTCAAGCGGGGCTTACACCGGGGAGCTGTTTTTT.

The chain recombines TRBV5-1 with TRBJ2-1, with 8 bases fitting TRBD1. V lost 4 bases, J lost 3 bases, and 3 bases stayed unmatched. This CDR3 has 14 amino acids. Germline V gene data show CDR1 as SGHRS and CDR2 as YFSETQ. The CDR3 sequence is CASSPGTGYNEQFF. The CDR3 DNA follows: TGCGCCAGCAGCCCTGGGACAGGCTACAATGAGCAGTTCTTC.

The chain carries TRBV5-1 and TRBJ1-2; no reliable D call. The CDR3 covers 13 residues. Germline V gene sequence: CDR1 SGHRS, CDR2 YFSETQ. V lost 4 bases and J 4 bases, leaving 11 bases between the germline ends. The DNA for the CDR3 is TGCGCCAGCAGCACCGGTTCGGGCTATGGCTACACCTTC. The encoded protein is CASSTGSGYGYTF.

The J gene is TRBJ2-2, the V gene TRBV4-1; 8 bases are shared with TRBD1. From germline, CDR1 is MGHRA and CDR2 YSYEKL. The CDR3 is made up of 14 amino acids. V lost 9 bases and J lost 2; bases outside the gene matches: 5. For the CDR3, the DNA is TGCGCCAGTTCAGGGGGCATAAACACCGGGGAGCTGTTTTTT. Its translation is CASSGGINTGELFF.

The chain has TRBV24-1 and TRBJ2-5, with 10 nucleotides matching TRBD1. This CDR3 region has 15 residues. J gave up 4 bases and V 3 bases, and 4 bases lay outside the gene matches. CDR1 and CDR2 (germline): KGHDR, SFDVKD. The CDR3 DNA sequence: TGTGCCACCAGTGATGGGACAGGGGACAGAGAGACCCAGTACTTC. It codes for CATSDGTGDRETQYF.

The CDR3 spells CASSEGTYQETQYF. The CDR3 DNA sequence: TGTGCCAGCAGTGAAGGGACATACCAAGAGACCCAGTACTTC. The chain links TRBV2 to TRBJ2-5; possibly TRBD1 for D (5 bases). Trimming shortened V by 1 base and J by 0 bases, and 6 bases separated the two germline ends. Germline CDR1 reads SNHLY; CDR2 reads FYNNEI. CDR3 size: 14 residues. Variable domain in full (rest from reference TRBV2 and TRBJ2-5): EPEVTQTPSHQVTQMGQEVILRCVPISNHLYFYWYRQILGQKVEFLVSFYNNEISEKSEIFDDQFSVERPDGSNFTLKIRSTKLEDSAMYFCASSEGTYQETQYFGPGTRLLVL.

The rearrangement uses TRBV3-1 (or the pseudogene TRBV3-2) and TRBJ1-1; TRBD1 matches 7 bases. With 5 bases clipped from V and 2 bases from J, the junction kept 5 bases outside the gene matches. Per the germline V gene, CDR1 is LGHDT and CDR2 is YNNKEL (reference sequence). This CDR3 spans 14 amino acids. The CDR3 bases are TGTGCCAGCAGCGACCGACAGGGAAACACTGAAGCTTTCTTT. This translates into CASSDRQGNTEAFF.

The rearrangement joins TRBV10-3 to TRBJ1-6; D possibly corresponds to TRBD1 (5 bases). This CDR3 contains 16 residues. Trimming took off 3 bases at V and 7 bases at J, with 16 bases between the two ends. CDR1 and CDR2 (germline): ENHRY, SYGVKD. The DNA for the CDR3 is TGTGCCATCAGTGAACCACACAGGTCCCCGAATTCACCCCTCCACTTT. Its translation: CAISEPHRSPNSPLHF.

V gene TRBV6-5 combines with J gene TRBJ1-5; D not resolved. Germline V lookup: CDR1 MNHEY, CDR2 SVGAGI. Trimming took off 7 bases at V and 7 bases at J, with 14 bases between the two ends. The CDR3 totals 13 residues. The CDR3 sequence: CASTPGIGQPQHF. Here the CDR3 DNA reads TGTGCCAGCACCCCCGGGATCGGGCAGCCCCAGCATTTT.

J is TRBJ1-1 and V is TRBV5-1; TRBD1 is a possible D gene (6 bases). The CDR3 extends over 14 amino acids. Germline assignment: CDR1 SGHRS and CDR2 YFSETQ. Between the trimmed V and J ends, which lost 4 bases and 3 bases, there was a span of 13 bases. The CDR3 DNA sequence: TGCGCCAGCAGCCCACAGGGAGGGCACACTGAAGCTTTCTTT. Translated: CASSPQGGHTEAFF.

The V and J genes are TRBV6-4 and TRBJ2-2; TRBD2 agrees at 9 bases. The trim removed 8 bases at V and 5 bases at J, leaving 6 bases unmatched. Germline lookup yields CDR1 MRHNA and CDR2 SNTAGT. The CDR3 is 14 residues long. In nucleotides, the CDR3 is TGTGCCAGCGGAGGCGGGGGGGCGACCGGGGAGCTGTTTTTT. Residues: CASGGGGATGELFF.

The chain recombines TRBV18 with TRBJ1-5, with D possibly being TRBD1 (5 bases). The V gene lost 6 bases and the J gene lost 2 bases, with 14 bases spanning the gap. Germline V gene sequence: CDR1 KGHSH, CDR2 LQKENI. The CDR3 is made up of 15 amino acids. CDR3 sequence reads: CASSETAPGNQPQHF. The CDR3 DNA reads TGTGCCAGCTCCGAGACAGCGCCGGGCAATCAGCCCCAGCATTTT.

The V and J genes are TRBV20-1 and TRBJ1-2; TRBD1 matches at 11 bases. V lost 3 bases and J lost 5; bases outside the gene matches: 8. CDR3 length equals 15 residues. The germline CDR1 and CDR2 sequences are DFQATT and SNEGSKA (reference sequence). CDR3 DNA: TGCAGTGCTAGTCCCGGGACAGGGGGTAGATATGGCTACACCTTC. Amino acids: CSASPGTGGRYGYTF.

This sequence joins TRBV5-6 and TRBJ1-2; D is perhaps TRBD1 (5 bases). The germline gives CDR1 SGHDT, CDR2 YYEEEE. CDR3 length equals 16 residues. With 0 bases removed from V and 8 bases from J, the gap between germline ends came to 20 bases. The CDR3, as DNA: TGTGCCAGCAGCTTGGCCGAGTGGGGCTCTATGGTGGGCTACACCTTC. Its translation is CASSLAEWGSMVGYTF.

This clone was observed many times. V gene TRBV10-2 combines with J gene TRBJ1-2; TRBD1 might be the D (6 bases). Germline lookup yields CDR1 WSHSY and CDR2 SAAADI. V shed 0 bases and J shed 6 bases, with 14 bases lying between them. CDR3 size: 15 residues. The CDR3 region is CASSESPRQAHGYTF. CDR3 DNA sequence: TGCGCCAGCAGTGAGTCCCCCCGACAGGCCCATGGCTACACCTTC.

The chain links TRBV5-5 to TRBJ1-4; no clear D gene. From germline, CDR1 is SGHKS and CDR2 YYEKEE (reference sequence). The CDR3 sequence is 14 residues long. V gave up 0 bases and J gave up 6 bases, with 9 bases separating them. The CDR3 nucleotides read TGTGCCAGCAGCTTGGGTAGAGGGTATGAAAAACTGTTTTTT. It translates to CASSLGRGYEKLFF.

This clone was recorded only once. The CDR3: CASSFGPQGGGAYEQYF. CDR3 DNA sequence: TGCGCCAGCAGCTTTGGACCCCAGGGAGGGGGGGCCTACGAGCAGTACTTC. The genes are TRBV5-1 and TRBJ2-7; D might be TRBD2 (7 bases). V was pared by 2 bases and J by 2 bases, with 20 bases between. The CDR3 totals 17 residues. Germline CDR1 SGHRS, CDR2 YFSETQ. The whole variable domain, filled in from reference TRBV5-1 and TRBJ2-7, reads KAGVTQTPRYLIKTRGQQVTLSCSPISGHRSVSWYQQTPGQGLQFLFEYFSETQRNKGNFPGRFSGRQFSNSRSEMNVSTLELGDSALYLCASSFGPQGGGAYEQYFGPGTRLTVT.

This clone came up a few times. The CDR3 is CASSPRRGGQDTQYF. The CDR3 nucleotides are TGTGCCAGCAGCCCGCGGCGGGGGGGCCAAGATACGCAGTATTTT. The rearrangement uses TRBV11-2 and TRBJ2-3; 9 nucleotides match TRBD2. The junction had 8 bases not matched to a gene; V was cut back by 5 bases and J by 5 bases. This CDR3 region has 15 residues. Germline CDR1 and CDR2: SGHAT and FQNNGV.

This clone was recorded only once. V and J are TRBV10-3 and TRBJ2-1; D perhaps matches TRBD2 (5 bases). V was clipped by 6 bases and J by 7 bases, with 13 bases between them. The CDR3 is 13 amino acids. Germline V gene sequence: CDR1 ENHRY, CDR2 SYGVKD. CDR3 sequence reads: CAIRDPGSNEQFF. In DNA, the CDR3 is TGTGCCATCAGGGACCCGGGGTCTAATGAGCAGTTCTTC.

The chain has TRBV5-1 and TRBJ2-7, with a possible D match to TRBD2 (6 bases). The CDR3 sequence is 13 residues long. Trimming removed 4 bases at V and 1 base at J, with 9 bases between. The germline CDR1 and CDR2 sequences are SGHRS and YFSETQ. CDR3: CASSRAGSYEQYF. The CDR3, as DNA: TGCGCCAGCAGCAGGGCGGGGTCCTACGAGCAGTACTTC.

In DNA form, the CDR3 reads TGTGCCAGCAGCTCAGGGATTAACACTGAAGCTTTCTTT. It yields the protein CASSSGINTEAFF. This chain links TRBV5-4 with TRBJ1-1, with D perhaps matching TRBD1 (5 bases). Per germline, CDR1 SGHNT and CDR2 YYREEE (reference sequence). This CDR3 contains 13 residues. Trimming pared 3 bases from V and 2 bases from J, leaving 8 bases between.

This rearrangement joins TRBV11-2 to TRBJ2-2; D not resolved. Germline CDR1 and CDR2: SGHAT and FQNNGV. The CDR3 is 16 amino acids. V lost 0 bases and J 1 base, leaving 9 bases between the germline ends. CDR3 DNA: TGTGCCAGCAGCTTAGAAGGCAGGTGGAACACCGGGGAGCTGTTTTTT. It translates to CASSLEGRWNTGELFF.

The gene calls are TRBV5-1 and TRBJ2-3; weak D call: TRBD1 (5 bases). Germline-derived CDR1 and CDR2 are SGHRS and YFSETQ. This CDR3 spans 16 amino acids. Deletions cut 4 bases from V and 0 bases from J, with 15 bases between. The chain's CDR3 is CASSQVTATSTDTQYF. The DNA for the CDR3 is TGCGCCAGCAGCCAAGTGACAGCTACTAGCACAGATACGCAGTATTTT.

This clone occurred a few times. V and J are TRBV29-1 and TRBJ2-1; 7 bases match TRBD2. J was trimmed by 5 bases and V by 7 bases; bases with no gene match: 8. Germline V gives CDR1 SQVTM, CDR2 ANQGSEA. CDR3 length: 13 amino acids. The CDR3 sequence is CSAGAGWDNEQFF. Here the CDR3 DNA reads TGCAGCGCCGGAGCGGGGTGGGACAATGAGCAGTTCTTC.

The chain is built from TRBV30 and TRBJ2-1, with D perhaps matching TRBD1 (6 bases). The CDR3 runs to 14 residues. Germline V lookup: CDR1 GTSNPN, CDR2 SVGIG (reference sequence). Deletions cut 4 bases from V and 11 bases from J, with 21 bases between. The CDR3 is CAWTSTGTQGKQFF. The CDR3 coding sequence is TGTGCCTGGACCTCCACCGGGACCCAGGGGAAGCAGTTCTTC.

This clone turned up a few times. V usage is TRBV27 and J usage is TRBJ1-2, with D possibly TRBD1 on 5 matching bases. The V gene's germline CDR1 is MNHEY and CDR2 SMNVEV (reference sequence). V gave up 2 bases and J gave up 5 bases, with 6 bases separating them. This CDR3 contains 12 residues. CDR3 in amino acids: CASSLQGYGYTF. The CDR3 DNA is TGTGCCAGCAGTTTACAGGGATATGGCTACACCTTC.

The chain joins TRBV28 to TRBJ1-2, with TRBD1 matching 7 bases. Per the germline V gene, CDR1 is MDHEN and CDR2 is SYDVKM. The CDR3 runs to 16 residues. The J segment lost 10 bases and the V segment lost 7 bases, leaving 21 bases of the junction unmatched. DNA of the CDR3: TGTGCCAGCACCCCCGGTGGGGTCCAGGGGGTGAGGGACTACACCTTC. Translated, it gives CASTPGGVQGVRDYTF.

The chain links TRBV6-5 to TRBJ1-2, with 8 bases that match TRBD1. This CDR3 spans 14 amino acids. Trimming cost V 6 bases and J 0 bases; bases outside gene matches: 3. Germline V lookup: CDR1 MNHEY, CDR2 SVGAGI. The CDR3 is CASSGTGSNYGYTF. DNA for the CDR3: TGTGCCAGCAGCGGGACAGGCTCTAACTATGGCTACACCTTC.